The entry below describes one T cell receptor beta chain. Which antigen it targets is not known. An end of the junction differs from the germline gene, which may be a read error. RNA was isolated from bulk unsorted tissue, and RNA quality was assessed with a NanoDrop ND-1000 and an Agilent 2100. Distant non-tumor tissue taken more than 3 cm from the tumor edge was used as the normal lung sample. The donors were newly diagnosed lung cancer patients admitted for thoracic surgery in China from August to November 2014 who had not received prior chemotherapy. Patients who had received previous radiotherapy or chemotherapy, or who had another concurrent cancer, were excluded from the study. Pieces of surgical tissue measuring roughly 1-2.1 cm3 were kept in RNAlater solution and stored at -80 degrees C until use. This specimen belongs to a study of tumor and adjacent non-tumor tissue in lung cancer (dated by TCRdb to 2016 to 2018). Describing the broader study: The cohort included 12 adenocarcinoma, a couple of squamous cell carcinoma and 1 small cell lung cancer patients. The study compared bulk TCRbeta repertoires between lung tumor tissue and matched distant non-tumor lung tissue from more than twelve lung cancer patients. In total, sequencing yielded 95 million to 150 million productive TCRbeta reads, which works out to an average of around 3.9 million reads per sample. For each patient, one tumor sample and one normal lung sample were taken, giving under 35 paired specimens that underwent TCRbeta CDR3 sequencing. Among the approximately 15 patients, ages ranged from roughly 31 to 80 years, some ten were men and 5 were women, and disease was TNM stage I to III.

Here is what the overall study found, with its caveats: TCR diversity was significantly higher in younger patients, and greater tumor TCR diversity was associated with shorter overall survival and shorter disease-free survival. The top 100 clones accounted for a significantly larger cumulative portion of the repertoire in normal lung than in tumor tissue. The methods do not name the sequencing platform or mention unique molecular identifiers. Tumor tissue showed significantly higher TCR diversity (inverse Simpson) than normal lung tissue, at 431.37 vs 166.20 (P = 0.0075, Mann-Whitney U test). With only roughly 14 patients in the cohort, the authors noted that larger samples and more detailed clinical data are needed. Peripheral blood was not sequenced, so blood TCRbeta repertoires in these lung cancer patients were not examined.

Libraries came from multiplex PCR. TCRdb names Illumina HiSeq 2500 as the instrument used. TCRbeta libraries were built by three rounds of nested PCR using primers (Table S4), following protocols modified from ARM-PCR. PCR products of 200-500 bp were gel-excised and purified with the QIAquick gel extraction kit before sequencing. As for the authors' bioinformatics: Trimmomatic was used to clean the reads, FLASH was used to merge the reads into complete CDR3 sequences, and MiTCR was used to assign the reads to V(D)J germline segments. Clonal diversity was calculated as the inverse Simpson's index using VDJtools. In-frame sequences without a premature stop codon were defined as productive reads. The raw public reads went through TCRdb reprocessing: fastp at Q25, MiXCR clone calling, in-frame beta chains kept. For every CDR3 protein sequence, its rows merge into one entry that carries the most common genes and DNA. TCRdb assigned the V and J calls; the authors' analysis was not used. The sample has fewer than 75,000 distinct CDR3 sequences on record, more than 65% of them singletons. The ten largest clonotypes hold 45% of the sample.

Sequences LGHNT (CDR1) and FRNRAP (CDR2) are obtained from the germline V gene. Reading from cysteine to phenylalanine, the CDR3 counts 15 amino acids. This entry keeps only the CDR3 DNA: 45 bases, framed from base 1. The sample taken for sequencing was distant non-tumor lung tissue. This clonotype was obtained from a man aged 55 to 70 with non-small cell lung cancer. The sequence joins TRBV12-5 to TRBJ2-1, with a weak D call of TRBD2 (6 bases match). Here the CDR3 is given as CAGGSGSSGYNEQFF. Read as DNA, the sequence is TGTGCTGGTGGTTCCGGGAGTAGCGGCTACAATGAGCAGTTCTTC.